The 29 T cell receptor beta chains below were found in one sample sequenced in a study of beta chain features in type 1 diabetes. Since all of the isolated RNA was reverse transcribed, expressed TCRB transcripts were what got sequenced. Clones were read by immunoSEQ multiplex PCR, and TCRdb kept only the in-frame ones, dropping some. There are roughly 300,000 clones in the sample; around 7.6% occur only once, and around 0.45% lies in the top ten. Input material: central memory CD4+ T cells from blood. These receptors were obtained from a woman between 18 and 29 years old in good health.

In this sample, this clone turned up many times. The rearrangement links TRBV14 to TRBJ2-5; D possibly corresponds to TRBD1 (5 bases). Germline V gene lookup returns CDR1 SGHDN and CDR2 FVKESK. The CDR3 contains 12 residues. The V end was cut by 3 bases, the J end by 4 bases, with 6 bases between. CDR3 residues: CASSQQGETQYF. CDR3 bases: TGTGCCAGCAGCCAGCAGGGAGAGACCCAGTACTTC.

This clone was seen only a few times. This chain joins TRBV18 and TRBJ2-2; the D is unclear. V lost 3 bases and J lost 3, with 17 bases in between. Germline CDR1 and CDR2: KGHSH and LQKENI. This CDR3 spans 17 amino acids. CDR3 sequence: CASSPASLLSYTGELFF. The CDR3 region has the DNA TGTGCCAGCTCACCGGCTAGTCTTTTAAGCTACACCGGGGAGCTGTTTTTT.

This chain connects TRBV28 to TRBJ2-1, with D possibly called TRBD1 or TRBD2 (6 bases each). The CDR3 contains 12 residues. Trimming removed 3 bases at V and 15 bases at J, with 15 bases between. Germline V gives CDR1 MDHEN, CDR2 SYDVKM. The CDR3 sequence is CASSFWGDKGFF. CDR3 DNA sequence: TGTGCCAGCAGTTTTTGGGGGGACAAGGGGTTCTTC. The full variable domain, rest sourced from reference TRBV28 and TRBJ2-1, is DVKVTQSSRYLVKRTGEKVFLECVQDMDHENMFWYRQDPGLGLRLIYFSYDVKMKEKGDIPEGYSVSREKKERFSLILESASTNQTSMYLCASSFWGDKGFFGPGTRLTVL.

This clone occurred a few times. The gene calls are TRBV4-3 and TRBJ2-7; 8 bases fit TRBD1. V shed 0 bases, J shed 6 bases, and the junction held 4 bases outside the gene matches. Germline loops: CDR1 LGHNA, CDR2 YSLEER. The CDR3 loop spans 14 amino acids. The CDR3 nucleotides read TGCGCCAGCAGCCAAGAAACAGGGGGATTCGAGCAGTACTTC. Translation: CASSQETGGFEQYF.

This clone occurred a few times. The V gene is TRBV21-1, the J gene TRBJ2-1; TRBD1, the table's D call, lacks a check against the DNA. TRBV21-1 is reported as a pseudogene. The CDR3 is made up of 16 amino acids. The chain's CDR3 is CASSKGTGESYNEQFF. The CDR3 nucleotides are TGTGCCAGCAGCAAAGGGACAGGGGAATCCTACAATGAGCAGTTCTTC.

This clone was recorded a few times. The rearrangement joins TRBV19 to TRBJ2-1; D is perhaps TRBD1 or TRBD2 (6 bases each). V lost 10 bases, J lost 9 bases, and 16 bases lay in between. CDR1 and CDR2 (germline): LNHDA, SQIVND (reference sequence). CDR3 length: 12 amino acids. CDR3 residues: CATTTGGGEQFF. The DNA of the CDR3 is TGTGCCACCACCACCGGGGGCGGTGAGCAGTTCTTC.

The V gene is TRBV10-3, the J gene TRBJ2-1; TRBD2 matches 10 bases. CDR3 length: 14 residues. Germline CDR1 ENHRY, CDR2 SYGVKD. Unmatched junction bases numbered 2, after V lost 3 bases and J lost 6 bases. Here the CDR3 reads CAISDGTSANEQFF. As DNA, the CDR3 is TGTGCCATCAGTGACGGGACTAGCGCCAATGAGCAGTTCTTC.

This clone was found a few times. The chain links TRBV18 to TRBJ2-7; D may match TRBD1 or TRBD2 (5 bases each). The CDR3 covers 17 residues. Germline V gene sequence: CDR1 KGHSH, CDR2 LQKENI. V was shortened by 3 bases and J by 6 bases, with 24 bases between the two germline ends. In nucleotides, the CDR3 is TGTGCCAGCTCACCCGTAGTACCGGGGCCCGATTGGGGCGAGCAGTACTTC. Protein: CASSPVVPGPDWGEQYF. The variable domain in full, with the rest retrieved from reference TRBV18 and TRBJ2-7, is NAGVMQNPRHLVRRRGQEARLRCSPMKGHSHVYWYRQLPEEGLKFMVYLQKENIIDESGMPKERFSAEFPKEGPSILRIQQVVRGDSAAYFCASSPVVPGPDWGEQYFGPGTRLTVT.

This clone appeared a few times. This sequence joins TRBV28 and TRBJ1-3; 7 bases match TRBD1. The CDR3 contains 16 residues. Germline CDR1 MDHEN, CDR2 SYDVKM. J lost 0 bases, V lost 5 bases, and 7 bases had no gene match. In DNA, the CDR3 is TGTGCCAGCAGTCCCTGGACAGGCAGCTCTGGAAACACCATATATTTT. Residues: CASSPWTGSSGNTIYF.

This clone occurred a few times. Other DNA sequences in this specimen translate into the identical CDR3. The rearrangement uses TRBV19 and TRBJ1-2; D may be TRBD1 (5 bases). The CDR3 is 12 residues long. The germline V gene has CDR1 LNHDA and CDR2 SQIVND (reference sequence). V gave up 8 bases and J gave up 8 bases, with 15 bases separating them. CDR3 coding DNA: TGTGCCAGTTCCCCCCGGGGGGGAGGCTACACCTTC. Protein product: CASSPRGGGYTF. The entire variable domain, with the rest obtained from reference TRBV19 and TRBJ1-2, is as follows: DGGITQSPKYLFRKEGQNVTLSCEQNLNHDAMYWYRQDPGQGLRLIYYSQIVNDFQKGDIAEGYSVSREKKESFPLTVTSAQKNPTAFYLCASSPRGGGYTFGSGTRLTVV.

The rearrangement uses TRBV7-8 and TRBJ2-7; 7 nucleotides match TRBD1. The CDR3 length is 17 residues. Trimming removed 3 bases from V and 3 bases from J; junction bases left unmatched: 14. Germline-derived CDR1 and CDR2 are SGHVS and FQNEAQ. CDR3 nucleotides: TGTGCCAGCAGCTTGGAGGCCGGGACAGCTACCTTCTACGAGCAGTACTTC. Its translation: CASSLEAGTATFYEQYF.

For the CDR3, the DNA is TGTGCCAGCAGAGCGGGACAGGGGGGCACTGAAGCTTTCTTT. Protein sequence: CASRAGQGGTEAFF. The rearrangement links TRBV7-8 to TRBJ1-1; TRBD1 agrees at 11 bases. V dropped 6 bases and J dropped 4; count of bases not matched to a gene: 4. This CDR3 has 14 amino acids. CDR1 is SGHVS, CDR2 FQNEAQ, per germline.

This chain connects TRBV6-1 to TRBJ1-1, with D uncertain. This CDR3 is 13 amino acids long. V lost 5 bases and J 0 bases, leaving 7 bases between the germline ends. Germline CDR1 is MNHNS and CDR2 is SASEGT. The CDR3 bases are TGTGCCAGCAGTTATATGGTGAACACTGAAGCTTTCTTT. It specifies CASSYMVNTEAFF.

This clone was picked up a small number of times. The rearrangement uses TRBV9 and TRBJ2-5; D may be TRBD2 (5 bases). Per the germline V gene, CDR1 is SGDLS and CDR2 is YYNGEE. V lost 3 bases to trimming and J lost 0 bases, with 9 bases between them. The CDR3 is 14 residues long. The CDR3, as DNA: TGTGCCAGCAGCGAGGGAGACTACCAAGAGACCCAGTACTTC. This codes for CASSEGDYQETQYF.

This clone was picked up a small number of times. The gene calls are TRBV27 and TRBJ1-3; D not resolved. The CDR3 runs to 14 residues. The germline V gene has CDR1 MNHEY and CDR2 SMNVEV (reference sequence). Trimming removed 8 bases at V and 2 bases at J, with 13 bases between. The CDR3 loop reads CASEGRLAGNTIYF. CDR3 nucleotides: TGTGCCAGCGAGGGCCGTCTGGCTGGAAACACCATATATTTT.

This clone has only a few counts. This chain joins TRBV10-3 and TRBJ2-5; a possible D gene is TRBD1 (6 bases). The V end lost 3 bases, the J end lost 2 bases, and 10 bases lay between the germline ends. Germline loops: CDR1 ENHRY, CDR2 SYGVKD. This CDR3 spans 14 amino acids. The DNA for the CDR3 is TGTGCCATCAGTGATGGGACAAGACAAGAGACCCAGTACTTC. It translates to CAISDGTRQETQYF.

This clone has only a few counts. V usage is TRBV7-2 and J usage is TRBJ1-5; 7 bases are a match to TRBD1. With 5 bases clipped from V and 7 bases from J, the junction kept 5 bases outside the gene matches. The CDR3 is made up of 13 amino acids. CDR1 SGHTA and CDR2 FQGNSA come from the germline V gene. CDR3 sequence reads: CASSNRGKQPQHF. The CDR3 bases are TGTGCCAGCAGCAACAGGGGTAAGCAGCCCCAGCATTTT.

This rearrangement joins TRBV15 to TRBJ1-5; D gene ambiguous. Trimming shortened V by 0 bases and J by 6 bases, and 12 bases separated the two germline ends. CDR3 length: 15 residues. Germline-derived CDR1 and CDR2 are LNHNV and YYDKDF (reference sequence). CDR3 residues: CATSRDPWGGQPQHF. The CDR3 DNA reads as TGTGCCACCAGCAGAGATCCCTGGGGTGGTCAGCCCCAGCATTTT.

The J gene is TRBJ2-1, the V gene TRBV7-3, with D possibly TRBD1 on 5 matching bases. The germline V gene encodes CDR1 SGHTA and CDR2 FQGTGA. The length of the CDR3 is 16 residues. The ends were cut back, 2 bases at V and 2 bases at J, with 13 bases in the middle. This CDR3 reads CASSLEGALAYNEQFF. CDR3 nucleotides: TGTGCCAGCAGCTTAGAAGGGGCCCTCGCCTACAATGAGCAGTTCTTC.

This clone was seen a handful of times. This chain joins TRBV7-2 and TRBJ2-7, with D unresolved. V lost 5 bases, J lost 1 base, and 6 bases lay in between. This CDR3 comprises 12 residues. Germline lookup yields CDR1 SGHTA and CDR2 FQGNSA. The CDR3 nucleotides read TGTGCCAGCAGCCATGGGTCCTACGAGCAGTACTTC. This sequence encodes CASSHGSYEQYF.

The J gene is TRBJ2-3, the V gene TRBV9, with D tentatively TRBD1 or TRBD2 (5 bases each). The V gene lost 0 bases and the J gene lost 3 bases, with 8 bases spanning the gap. The CDR3 contains 14 residues. Germline V gene data show CDR1 as SGDLS and CDR2 as YYNGEE. DNA for the CDR3: TGTGCCAGCAGCGTAGATTGGGGGACAGATACGCAGTATTTT. It specifies CASSVDWGTDTQYF.

This rearrangement joins TRBV5-1 to TRBJ2-1; D is unclear. V was pared by 0 bases and J by 3 bases, with 10 bases between. Germline CDR1 is SGHRS and CDR2 is YFSETQ. The CDR3 sequence is 15 residues long. CDR3 nucleotide sequence: TGCGCCAGCAGCTTGGAAGGGCGGAACTACAATGAGCAGTTCTTC. This sequence encodes CASSLEGRNYNEQFF. Full variable domain (remainder filled in from reference TRBV5-1 and TRBJ2-1): KAGVTQTPRYLIKTRGQQVTLSCSPISGHRSVSWYQQTPGQGLQFLFEYFSETQRNKGNFPGRFSGRQFSNSRSEMNVSTLELGDSALYLCASSLEGRNYNEQFFGPGTRLTVL.

This clone was detected only a few times. The chain uses TRBV7-3 and TRBJ2-2, with D perhaps given as TRBD1 or TRBD2 (5 bases each). The CDR3 is 14 amino acids. The germline V and J ends were trimmed by 1 base and 5 bases, with 8 bases remaining between them. Germline CDR1 and CDR2: SGHTA and FQGTGA. DNA of the CDR3: TGTGCCAGCAGCTTAAACGGGGCTACCGGGGAGCTGTTTTTT. This sequence encodes CASSLNGATGELFF.

The sample holds a few counts of this clone. The DNA for the CDR3 is TGTGCCAGCAGTGAAGCGCAAAGTGCGCTCGGTACGCAGTATTTT. Protein: CASSEAQSALGTQYF. The chain links TRBV2 to TRBJ2-3; D is uncertain. V lost 0 bases to trimming and J lost 8 bases, with 15 bases between them. The CDR3 sequence is 15 residues long. Germline values: CDR1 SNHLY, CDR2 FYNNEI.

This clone was counted between two and nine times. The chain recombines TRBV19 with TRBJ2-6; D remains unclear. The CDR3 extends over 15 amino acids. V was pared by 5 bases and J by 0 bases, with 8 bases between. Germline V CDR1 and CDR2: LNHDA, SQIVND (reference sequence). CDR3 DNA sequence: TGTGCCAGTAGTTCCTGGAGCTCTGGGGCCAACGTCCTGACTTTC. Translating it yields CASSSWSSGANVLTF.

The J gene is TRBJ2-4, the V gene TRBV27; either TRBD1 or TRBD2 may supply D (6 bases each). Germline V gives CDR1 MNHEY, CDR2 SMNVEV (reference sequence). Trimming took off 6 bases at V and 0 bases at J, with 15 bases between the two ends. The CDR3 runs to 16 residues. The DNA of the CDR3 is TGTGCCAGCAGCCACCTAGGGGGGCTAGCCAAAAACATTCAGTACTTC. Its translation is CASSHLGGLAKNIQYF.

This clone was observed a handful of times. The CDR3 reads CASSPGQGRYEQYF. DNA for the CDR3: TGTGCCAGCTCACCGGGACAGGGGAGATACGAGCAGTACTTC. This sequence joins TRBV18 and TRBJ2-7, with 10 bases fitting TRBD1. Germline values: CDR1 KGHSH, CDR2 LQKENI. The CDR3 length is 14 residues. The ends lost 3 bases at V and 4 bases at J; junction bases unmatched: 3.

V is TRBV28 and J is TRBJ2-7; TRBD1 matches at 10 bases. The trim removed 5 bases at V and 6 bases at J, leaving 10 bases unmatched. CDR3 length equals 15 residues. The germline CDR1 and CDR2 sequences are MDHEN and SYDVKM. CDR3 protein: CASSTRRQGAFEQYF. CDR3 DNA sequence: TGTGCCAGCAGTACCAGACGACAGGGGGCTTTCGAGCAGTACTTC.

This clone was counted only a few times. The gene calls are TRBV27 and TRBJ2-2; D unresolved. The CDR3 spans 17 residues. The V end was cut by 3 bases, the J end by 0 bases, with 14 bases between. Germline CDR1 reads MNHEY; CDR2 reads SMNVEV (reference sequence). The CDR3 is CASSFLVWGSNTGELFF. The CDR3 nucleotides read TGTGCCAGCAGTTTCCTTGTATGGGGATCGAACACCGGGGAGCTGTTTTTT.